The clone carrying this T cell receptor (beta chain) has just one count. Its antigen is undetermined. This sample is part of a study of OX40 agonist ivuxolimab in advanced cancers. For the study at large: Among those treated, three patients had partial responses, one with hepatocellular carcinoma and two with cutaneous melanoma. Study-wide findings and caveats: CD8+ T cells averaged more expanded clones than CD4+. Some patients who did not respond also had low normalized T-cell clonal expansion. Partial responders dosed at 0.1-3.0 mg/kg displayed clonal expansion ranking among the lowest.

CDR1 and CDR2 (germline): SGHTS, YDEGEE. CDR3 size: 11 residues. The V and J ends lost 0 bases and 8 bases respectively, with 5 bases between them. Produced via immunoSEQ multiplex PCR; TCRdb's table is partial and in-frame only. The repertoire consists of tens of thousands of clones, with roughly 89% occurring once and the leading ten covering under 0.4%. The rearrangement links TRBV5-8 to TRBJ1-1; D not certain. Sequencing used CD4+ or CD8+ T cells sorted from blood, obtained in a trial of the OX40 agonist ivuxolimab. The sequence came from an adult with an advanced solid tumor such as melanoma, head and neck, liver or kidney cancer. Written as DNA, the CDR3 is TGTGCCAGCAGCTTGGTCCAAGAAGCTTTCTTT. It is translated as CASSLVQEAFF.